One and the same sample provided the 10 T cell receptor beta chains below, sequenced in a study of shared clonotypes between healthy human individuals. The method was immunoSEQ multiplex PCR; TCRdb's version includes in-frame clones alone and lacks a portion of them. The repertoire holds 2 million to 2.5 million clones, with 85% to 95% as singletons. The sequenced sample was naive CD4+ T cells from PBMCs. Stated subset: CD45RA+ positively selected. The source is a man aged 18 to 35 in good health. Some clones in this sample may be carry-over from other donors' samples.

This sequence joins TRBV6-4 and TRBJ2-1, with 9 positions matching TRBD1. V shed 7 bases, J shed 16 bases, and the junction held 11 bases outside the gene matches. The length of the CDR3 is 12 residues. The germline gives CDR1 MRHNA, CDR2 SNTAGT. The CDR3 DNA reads as TGTGCCAGCAATTTAACAGGGGGCGCCGTCTTCTTC. Its protein product is CASNLTGGAVFF.

The CDR3 bases are TGTGCCATCAGTGAGGGGGCTGGGAATCAGCCCCAGCATTTT. Translating it yields CAISEGAGNQPQHF. The V call is TRBV10-3, the J call TRBJ1-5, with D perhaps TRBD1 (5 bases). In germline, CDR1 is ENHRY, CDR2 SYGVKD. This CDR3 contains 14 residues. The V end lost 2 bases, the J end lost 4 bases, and 9 bases lay between the germline ends.

J is TRBJ2-1 and V is TRBV5-1; D remains ambiguous. The CDR3 has 13 amino acids. V was trimmed by 2 bases and J by 5 bases, leaving 8 bases between them. Germline CDR1 is SGHRS and CDR2 is YFSETQ. For the CDR3, the DNA is TGCGCCAGCAGCTTCGGCTCGAACAATGAGCAGTTCTTC. Amino acid sequence: CASSFGSNNEQFF.

This chain links TRBV5-4 with TRBJ2-7, with TRBD1 identical over 7 bases. The CDR3 has 13 residues. Germline values: CDR1 SGHNT, CDR2 YYREEE (reference sequence). V lost 3 bases to trimming and J lost 3 bases; unmatched junction nucleotides: 3. CDR3 region: CASSSGTDYEQYF. The DNA for the CDR3 is TGTGCCAGCAGCTCCGGGACAGACTACGAGCAGTACTTC.

The chain uses TRBV5-1 and TRBJ1-2; the D gene is possibly TRBD1 (6 bases). The CDR3 spans 14 residues. Deletions cut 2 bases from V and 4 bases from J, with 12 bases between. Germline V gives CDR1 SGHRS, CDR2 YFSETQ. This CDR3 reads CASSFEGGAYGYTF. CDR3 coding DNA: TGCGCCAGCAGCTTCGAAGGGGGTGCCTATGGCTACACCTTC.

The chain carries TRBV6-1 and TRBJ2-5; 8 bases line up with TRBD1. Unmatched junction bases numbered 3, after V lost 0 bases and J lost 3 bases. The germline CDR1 and CDR2 sequences are MNHNS and SASEGT. This CDR3 region has 15 residues. This CDR3 is CASSEARTGKETQYF. CDR3 DNA: TGTGCCAGCAGTGAAGCTAGGACAGGGAAAGAGACCCAGTACTTC.

The V and J genes are TRBV28 and TRBJ1-1; 7 bases map to TRBD1. This CDR3 has 13 amino acids. CDR1 is MDHEN and CDR2 is SYDVKM in the germline V gene. V trimming: 5 bases; J trimming: 13 bases; junction bases outside the gene matches: 13. CDR3 residues: CASSPGTVTFGFF. CDR3 bases: TGTGCCAGCAGTCCCGGGACAGTCACTTTTGGTTTCTTT.

Points on this clone: The sample carries other DNA sequences with the same CDR3. V gene TRBV20-1 combines with J gene TRBJ2-3, with no clear D. This CDR3 spans 11 amino acids. With 6 bases removed from V and 4 bases from J, the gap between germline ends came to 8 bases. CDR1 and CDR2 from the germline V gene are DFQATT and SNEGSKA (reference sequence). CDR3 sequence (DNA): TGCAGTGCCCCCCGGGCAGATACGCAGTATTTT. It yields the protein CSAPRADTQYF.

Turning to this clone: In the same sample, other DNA sequences code for this CDR3. The V call is TRBV18, the J call TRBJ2-5; tentative D call: TRBD1 (5 bases). The CDR3 runs 14 residues. V shed 6 bases and J shed 2 bases, with 13 bases lying between them. Germline CDR1 and CDR2: KGHSH and LQKENI. The CDR3 nucleotides read TGTGCCAGCTCTCCAGGACAAGTACAAGAGACCCAGTACTTC. This codes for CASSPGQVQETQYF.

The chain joins TRBV5-4 to TRBJ1-1; D perhaps matches TRBD1 (5 bases). Germline V gene data show CDR1 as SGHNT and CDR2 as YYREEE (reference sequence). Trimming pared 4 bases from V and 5 bases from J, leaving 18 bases between. CDR3 length: 15 amino acids. CDR3 amino acids: CASSPSGERWTEAFF. The CDR3 DNA reads as TGTGCCAGCAGCCCCTCGGGGGAAAGGTGGACTGAAGCTTTCTTT.